The next 3 T cell receptor beta chains were all read from a single sample in a study of somatic mutations in cytotoxic T cells in rheumatoid arthritis. The assay was immunoSEQ multiplex PCR, and TCRdb's table has in-frame clones only and misses some. Of 15,000 to 20,000 clones listed, approximately 77% are singletons. The specimen was CD8+ T cells sorted from blood. These receptors were taken from an adult with rheumatoid arthritis.

This chain uses TRBV5-8 with TRBJ2-1, with D tentatively TRBD1 (6 bases). The CDR3 runs to 15 residues. The V and J ends lost 1 base and 0 bases respectively, with 8 bases between them. Germline V gene sequence: CDR1 SGHTS, CDR2 YDEGEE. The CDR3 protein is CASSLTGSSYNEQFF. CDR3 sequence (DNA): TGTGCCAGCAGCTTGACAGGGAGCTCCTACAATGAGCAGTTCTTC.

This rearrangement joins TRBV10-1 to TRBJ2-3, with 7 nucleotides matching TRBD2. Trimming at V came to 3 bases and at J to 6 bases, leaving 6 bases not matched to a gene. Germline V gene sequence: CDR1 WNHNN, CDR2 SYGVQD (reference sequence). This CDR3 region has 14 residues. In nucleotides, the CDR3 is TGCGCCAGCAGTGAAAGGGCCGGGGGGGATACGCAGTATTTT. Protein sequence: CASSERAGGDTQYF.

The chain links TRBV6-6 to TRBJ2-7; a possible D gene is TRBD1 (6 bases). CDR1 MNHNY and CDR2 SVGAGI come from the germline V gene (reference sequence). This CDR3 is built from 16 residues. V lost 2 bases, J lost 0 bases, and 14 bases lay in between. The CDR3 sequence is CASSYPNRQVSYEQYF. DNA of the CDR3: TGTGCCAGCAGTTACCCGAACCGACAGGTCTCCTACGAGCAGTACTTC.